Given below is one TCR beta chain in context. What it binds is unknown. This CDR3 spans 13 amino acids. The germline V gene encodes CDR1 SQVTM and CDR2 ANQGSEA. Germline trimming cut 7 bases from V and 1 base from J; bases unmatched to any gene: 3. This sample is part of a study of cytomegalovirus exposure and HLA in healthy donors. Overall study results and limits: Overall, around 160 TCR beta chains were annotated as cytomegalovirus-associated.

It was with 60 Vbeta and 13 Jbeta primers that the PCR ran. Libraries were prepared by immunoSEQ multiplex PCR; TCRdb keeps only in-frame clonotypes and omits some of them. The repertoire consists of 170,000 or so clones, with about three quarters occurring once and the leading ten covering 1.4% to 1.5%. This rearrangement joins TRBV29-1 to TRBJ2-2; 7 nucleotides match TRBD1. Sequencing was done on a sample of PBMCs. The TCR sequence derives from a woman aged 25-40 years in good health and CMV-seropositive. The CDR3 is CSAGTENTGELFF. CDR3 sequence (DNA): TGCAGCGCCGGGACAGAGAACACCGGGGAGCTGTTTTTT.